The following is a T cell receptor beta chain sequence with its context. The target antigen is unknown. These data originate in a study of naive and memory T cell subsets. The beta constant-region primer was an equimolar mix of two oligonucleotides covering TRBC1 and TRBC2. Four rounds of PCR amplified the ligated cDNA using nested alpha and beta constant-region primers plus SP2. TCRdb ran MiXCR on the UMI-ligation and nested PCR reads and lists one entry per CDR3 protein. The table includes 150,000 or so distinct CDR3 sequences, approximately 22% detected once. General study findings and limits: Naive repertoires, especially CD8, held a few larger clonotypes, possibly memory cells re-expressing CD45RA.

CD4 T cells were positively selected, then CD8 T cells from the CD4-negative fraction. Sequencing input: naive CD4+ T cells from blood. This TCR came from a human donor in good health.

CDR3 amino acids: CASSQDGMVKNIQYF. CDR3 DNA: TGTGCCAGCAGCCAAGATGGCATGGTCAAAAACATTCAGTACTTC. The chain couples TRBV3-1 to TRBJ2-4, with D unresolved. Trimming took off 0 bases at V and 3 bases at J, with 9 bases between the two ends. The CDR3 covers 15 residues. Germline assignment: CDR1 LGHDT and CDR2 YNNKEL (reference sequence).